Detailed here is one T cell receptor beta chain. The sample originates from a study of blood T cell repertoires in COVID-19. Study in general: PBMCs, B-cell-depleted T cells, or T cells provided the cDNA or gDNA that made up the material.

Original processing methods: Amplifying reference gene primers gave estimates of nucleated cell counts. The assay was immunoSEQ multiplex PCR, and TCRdb's table has in-frame clones only and misses some. The V and J calls and clone size come from that table; D and trimming were worked out from the DNA. The repertoire consists of 110,000 or so clones, with around 85% occurring once and the leading ten covering 3% to 5%. The sequence derives from a man aged 55-75 years with acute or convalescent COVID-19. Sequencing was performed on peripheral blood.

DNA for the CDR3: TGTGCCAGCAGTTACCGGGAGGGCGGGCACGAGCAGTACTTC. Translated, it gives CASSYREGGHEQYF. The chain combines TRBV6-2 or TRBV6-3 with TRBJ2-7, with TRBD2 identical over 8 bases. The V segment lost 2 bases and the J segment 5 bases; nucleotides outside the gene matches: 5. Germline lookup yields CDR1 MNHEY and CDR2 SVGEGT. The length of the CDR3 is 14 residues.